The 5 T cell receptor beta chains below come from one sample, sequenced in a study of blood T cell repertoires in COVID-19 (TCRdb year 2020). Library preparation used the immunoSEQ multiplex PCR assay. TCRdb limited this immuneACCESS table to in-frame rearrangements with V and J called. A share of clones is missing; checked studies link under half to unresolved V genes, and the rest is unexplained. For this sample there are more than 150,000 clones; around 87% appear just once. Roughly 0.95% of the sample is taken by the ten largest. The sequencing sample was made of peripheral blood. These receptor sequences come from a man in his late teens or twenties with acute or convalescent COVID-19.

V gene TRBV6-5 combines with J gene TRBJ2-5; possibly TRBD1 for D (6 bases). Germline V gene lookup returns CDR1 MNHEY and CDR2 SVGAGI. CDR3 length equals 14 residues. V was clipped by 6 bases and J by 4 bases, with 15 bases between them. In DNA form, the CDR3 reads TGTGCCAGCAGGATGACTGGCAGGGGAGAGACCCAGTACTTC. Amino acid sequence: CASRMTGRGETQYF.

This sequence joins TRBV11-3 and TRBJ2-5; the D is unclear. The V gene's germline CDR1 is SGHNT and CDR2 YENEEA. This CDR3 spans 13 amino acids. V was shortened by 1 base and J by 5 bases, with 8 bases between the two germline ends. The CDR3 here is CASSLGGAETQYF. The CDR3 nucleotides read TGTGCCAGCAGCTTAGGAGGCGCGGAGACCCAGTACTTC.

The V and J genes are TRBV24-1 and TRBJ1-2; D is possibly TRBD1 (6 bases). This CDR3 region has 17 residues. V dropped 3 bases and J dropped 5 bases, with 21 bases sitting between them. The germline gives CDR1 KGHDR, CDR2 SFDVKD. This CDR3 reads CATSDPQSGEDGYGYTF. The DNA for the CDR3 is TGTGCCACCAGTGATCCGCAATCAGGGGAAGATGGGTATGGCTACACCTTC.

This clone has only one observation. The chain recombines TRBV3-1 (or the pseudogene TRBV3-2) with TRBJ2-3, with D tentatively TRBD1 (5 bases). The CDR3 loop spans 18 amino acids. Trimming took off 1 base at V and 2 bases at J, with 19 bases between the two ends. Germline V lookup: CDR1 LGHDT, CDR2 YNNKEL (reference sequence). The CDR3 bases are TGTGCCAGCAGCCAAGGTAGGGGTTCGCTTTTGTCCACAGATACGCAGTATTTT. Protein sequence: CASSQGRGSLLSTDTQYF.

J is TRBJ1-2 and V is TRBV29-1, with D possibly TRBD1 on 6 matching bases. The CDR3 extends over 12 amino acids. Germline assignment: CDR1 SQVTM and CDR2 ANQGSEA. The ends were cut back, 8 bases at V and 2 bases at J, with 12 bases in the middle. In nucleotides, the CDR3 is TGCAGCACAATTCAGGGGAACTATGGCTACACCTTC. Protein sequence: CSTIQGNYGYTF.